These T cell receptor beta chains were read from a single sample in a study of blood T cells in healthy people across ages. TCRdb recomputed calls from the 5' RACE reads with MiXCR, one row per CDR3 protein. The repertoire holds fewer than 900,000 distinct CDR3 sequences, with about 40% as singletons. The specimen was blood. These receptor sequences come from a woman in her fifties or sixties in good health. The CDR3 runs from the conserved cysteine through the conserved F or W. D genes are given only for firm matches. Clone size is given for some rows only: seen once, a few or many times, or a class if the clone is expanded.

d_call	v_call	j_call	clone_size	cdr3_aa	cdr3_nt
.	TRBV6-5	TRBJ2-7	few	CASMGSYEQYF	TGTGCCAGCATGGGAAGCTACGAGCAGTACTTC
.	TRBV10-1	TRBJ2-5	.	CASSESVGTGVETQYF	TGCGCCAGCAGTGAGTCGGTAGGAACGGGCGTGGAGACCCAGTACTTC
.	TRBV7-3	TRBJ2-6	.	CASSLGGAQGANVLTF	TGTGCCAGCAGCTTAGGGGGGGCGCAAGGGGCCAACGTCCTGACTTTC
.	TRBV5-1	TRBJ2-2	many	CASKGQGDTGELFF	TGCGCCAGTAAGGGGCAAGGTGACACCGGGGAGCTGTTTTTT
.	TRBV12-3/TRBV12-4	TRBJ2-1	many	CASSLVGNEQFF	TGTGCCAGCAGCTTAGTAGGCAATGAGCAGTTCTTC
.	TRBV29-1	TRBJ1-1	.	CSVGRSPLEAFF	TGCAGCGTGGGGAGGTCGCCCCTAGAAGCTTTCTTT
.	TRBV7-3	TRBJ1-1	.	CASSLGHQNTEAFF	TGTGCCAGCAGCTTGGGTCACCAGAACACTGAAGCTTTCTTT
TRBD1	TRBV20-1	TRBJ1-2	.	CSASTGGSDGYTF	TGCAGTGCTAGTACAGGGGGATCAGATGGCTACACCTTC
.	TRBV3-1	TRBJ1-1	.	CASSQGPMNTEVFF	TGTGCCAGCAGCCAAGGACCGATGAACACTGAAGTTTTCTTT
TRBD2	TRBV20-1	TRBJ2-7	.	CSAQINSGGAYEQYF	TGCAGTGCTCAAATTAATAGCGGGGGGGCCTACGAGCAGTACTTC
TRBD2	TRBV6-5	TRBJ2-7	.	CASSPPTSGSREQYF	TGTGCCAGCAGTCCCCCGACTAGCGGGAGCCGCGAGCAGTACTTC
.	TRBV9	TRBJ2-1	few	CASSVEVSLANEQFF	TGTGCCAGCAGCGTAGAAGTTAGCTTGGCCAATGAGCAGTTCTTC
.	TRBV5-1	TRBJ1-2	once	CASSLEASPPGYTF	TGCGCCAGCAGCTTGGAGGCCAGTCCTCCTGGCTACACCTTC
.	TRBV28	TRBJ2-7	few	CASTVPGPYEQYF	TGTGCCAGCACGGTTCCAGGGCCATACGAGCAGTACTTC
.	TRBV20-1	TRBJ2-7	.	CSAARQSPREQYF	TGCAGTGCAGCGAGACAGTCCCCTCGCGAGCAGTACTTC
.	TRBV20-1	TRBJ2-7	.	CSARGTDFSYEQYF	TGCAGTGCGAGGGGGACGGACTTCTCCTACGAGCAGTACTTC
TRBD2	TRBV7-8	TRBJ2-1	.	CASSPIAGGRGNEQFF	TGTGCCAGCAGCCCTATAGCGGGAGGCAGAGGAAATGAGCAGTTCTTC
.	TRBV6-1	TRBJ2-1	.	CASRGDRTYYNEQFF	TGTGCCAGCAGAGGAGACAGGACCTATTACAATGAGCAGTTCTTC
TRBD2	TRBV7-4	TRBJ2-1	.	CASSDSGGEGGLSYNEQFF	TGTGCCAGCAGCGACAGCGGGGGCGAGGGCGGGCTTTCCTACAATGAGCAGTTCTTC
TRBD1	TRBV2	TRBJ2-5	.	CASLRDRRNNEQYF	TGTGCCAGCCTCCGGGACAGACGAAACAATGAGCAGTACTTC
TRBD1	TRBV7-6	TRBJ2-5	.	CASSTDRGPETQYF	TGTGCCAGCAGCACCGACAGGGGGCCGGAGACCCAGTACTTC
TRBD2	TRBV6-6	TRBJ2-1	.	CASGSGLARSNEQFF	TGTGCCAGCGGGAGTGGACTAGCGAGATCCAATGAGCAGTTCTTC
.	TRBV2	TRBJ1-4	few	CASSEGTYNEKLFF	TGTGCCAGCAGCGAGGGCACCTATAATGAAAAACTGTTTTTT
TRBD2	TRBV2	TRBJ2-1	.	CASMGTSGGDNEQFF	TGTGCCAGCATGGGGACTAGCGGGGGGGACAATGAGCAGTTCTTC
.	TRBV9	TRBJ2-3	.	CASSVGTLSTDTQYF	TGTGCCAGCAGCGTAGGGACACTAAGCACAGATACGCAGTATTTT
TRBD2	TRBV5-6	TRBJ2-3	few	CASSSIGRETDTQYF	TGTGCCAGCAGCTCGATCGGGAGGGAAACAGATACGCAGTATTTT
.	TRBV7-2	TRBJ1-4	.	CASSLLGQGYEKLFF	TGTGCCAGCAGCCTCCTGGGACAAGGGTATGAAAAACTGTTTTTT
.	TRBV24-1	TRBJ2-7	.	CATSEYIRLGSSYNEQYF	TGTGCCACCAGTGAATACATCCGACTAGGGAGCTCCTACAATGAGCAGTACTTC
TRBD1	TRBV5-1	TRBJ2-3	once	CASSRRDRGPIPSADTQYF	TGCGCCAGCTCCCGCCGGGACAGGGGGCCGATTCCTAGCGCAGATACGCAGTATTTT
TRBD1	TRBV24-1	TRBJ2-5	.	CATSEIDRGKETQYF	TGTGCCACCAGTGAAATAGACAGGGGGAAAGAGACCCAGTACTTC
.	TRBV28	TRBJ2-1	many	CASSLINEQFF	TGTGCCAGCAGTCTAATCAATGAGCAGTTCTTC
.	TRBV7-2	TRBJ2-7	.	CASRQGPSSYEQYF	TGTGCCAGCAGACAAGGGCCTAGCTCCTACGAGCAGTACTTC
TRBD1	TRBV20-1	TRBJ2-7	.	CSAATGGHEQYF	TGCAGTGCTGCTACAGGGGGCCACGAGCAGTACTTC
.	TRBV20-1	TRBJ2-1	few	CSATLGPPTEQFF	TGCAGTGCTACCTTAGGTCCCCCCACTGAGCAGTTCTTC
TRBD2	TRBV18	TRBJ2-3	many	CASSQQAGADTQYF	TGTGCCAGCTCACAACAAGCGGGAGCAGATACGCAGTATTTT
TRBD2	TRBV20-1	TRBJ2-5	.	CSAQGLAGGGDETQYF	TGCAGTGCTCAGGGACTAGCGGGAGGGGGTGATGAGACCCAGTACTTC
.	TRBV7-2	TRBJ2-5	.	CASSPARKHQETQYF	TGTGCCAGCAGCCCGGCTAGGAAACATCAAGAGACCCAGTACTTC
.	TRBV20-1	TRBJ1-4	.	CSAYDKTSEKLFF	TGCAGTGCTTATGACAAGACAAGTGAAAAACTGTTTTTT
TRBD2	TRBV6-5	TRBJ2-3	.	CASSYGGVTDTQYF	TGTGCCAGCAGTTACGGGGGGGTCACAGATACGCAGTATTTT
.	TRBV7-8	TRBJ2-5	few	CASSLEGTLRQEAQYF	TGTGCCAGCAGCTTAGAGGGAACACTAAGACAAGAGGCCCAGTACTTC
TRBD2	TRBV20-1	TRBJ2-7	.	CSARDQAGGSSYEQYF	TGCAGTGCTAGAGATCAGGCGGGAGGGAGCTCCTACGAGCAGTACTTC
.	TRBV3-1	TRBJ2-3	.	CASRTRGPDANFTDTQYF	TGTGCCAGCAGGACAAGGGGTCCGGACGCCAACTTCACAGATACGCAGTATTTT
TRBD2	TRBV3-1	TRBJ2-3	few	CASSQDTSGGTQYF	TGTGCCAGCAGCCAAGATACTAGCGGAGGGACGCAGTATTTT
TRBD1	TRBV28	TRBJ2-7	.	CASSKSGTGAHEQYF	TGTGCCAGCAGTAAATCCGGGACAGGGGCCCACGAGCAGTACTTC
TRBD2	TRBV7-8	TRBJ2-7	few	CASSLRTSGRGMSYEQYF	TGTGCCAGCAGCTTAAGGACTAGCGGGAGGGGAATGTCCTACGAGCAGTACTTC
.	TRBV4-2	TRBJ2-4	few	CASSQGVVGGRDIQYF	TGTGCCAGCAGCCAAGGAGTCGTTGGGGGCCGGGACATTCAGTACTTC
TRBD2	TRBV27	TRBJ2-5	.	CASSLSTLAGETQYF	TGTGCCAGCAGTTTATCGACACTAGCGGGAGAGACCCAGTACTTC